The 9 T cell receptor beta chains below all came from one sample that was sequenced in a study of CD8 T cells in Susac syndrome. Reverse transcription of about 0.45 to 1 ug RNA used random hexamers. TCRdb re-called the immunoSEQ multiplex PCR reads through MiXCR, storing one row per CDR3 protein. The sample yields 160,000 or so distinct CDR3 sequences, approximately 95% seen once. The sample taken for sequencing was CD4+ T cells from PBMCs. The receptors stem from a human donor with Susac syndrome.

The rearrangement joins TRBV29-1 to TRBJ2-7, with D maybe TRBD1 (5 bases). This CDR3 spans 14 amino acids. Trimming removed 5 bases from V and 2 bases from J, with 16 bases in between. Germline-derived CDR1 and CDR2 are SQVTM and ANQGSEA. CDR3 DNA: TGCAGCGTTACCGGAACAGGCCTAACCTACGAGCAGTACTTC. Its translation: CSVTGTGLTYEQYF.

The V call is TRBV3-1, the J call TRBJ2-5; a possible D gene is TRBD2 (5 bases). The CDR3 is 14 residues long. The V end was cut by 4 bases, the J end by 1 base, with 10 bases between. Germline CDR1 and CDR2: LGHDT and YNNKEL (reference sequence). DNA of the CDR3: TGTGCCAGCAGCCCAAGGGAGATCCAAGAGACCCAGTACTTC. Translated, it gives CASSPREIQETQYF.

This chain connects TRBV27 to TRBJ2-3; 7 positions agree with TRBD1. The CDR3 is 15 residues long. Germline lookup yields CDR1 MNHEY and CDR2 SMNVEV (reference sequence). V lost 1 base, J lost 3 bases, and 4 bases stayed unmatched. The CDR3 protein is CASSLYGRGTDTQYF. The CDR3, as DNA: TGTGCCAGCAGTTTATATGGCAGGGGGACAGATACGCAGTATTTT.

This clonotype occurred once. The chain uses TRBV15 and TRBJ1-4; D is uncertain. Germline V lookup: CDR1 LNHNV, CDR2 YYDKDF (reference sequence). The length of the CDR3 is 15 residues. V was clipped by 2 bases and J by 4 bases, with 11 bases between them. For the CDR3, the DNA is TGTGCCACCAGCAGAACTCAGAAGTTTAATGAAAAACTGTTTTTT. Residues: CATSRTQKFNEKLFF.

DNA for the CDR3: TGCAGCGTTGGAAGGACCGACGAGCAGTACTTC. Protein: CSVGRTDEQYF. The chain couples TRBV29-1 to TRBJ2-7; unclear D gene. Looked up from germline, CDR1 is SQVTM and CDR2 is ANQGSEA. The CDR3 extends over 11 amino acids. Trimming shortened V by 4 bases and J by 5 bases, and 9 bases separated the two germline ends.

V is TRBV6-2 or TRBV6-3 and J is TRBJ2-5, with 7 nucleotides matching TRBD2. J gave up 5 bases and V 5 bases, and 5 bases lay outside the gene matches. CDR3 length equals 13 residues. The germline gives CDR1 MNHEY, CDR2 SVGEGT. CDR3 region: CASSERGGETQYF. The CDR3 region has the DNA TGTGCCAGCAGTGAGCGGGGCGGGGAGACCCAGTACTTC.

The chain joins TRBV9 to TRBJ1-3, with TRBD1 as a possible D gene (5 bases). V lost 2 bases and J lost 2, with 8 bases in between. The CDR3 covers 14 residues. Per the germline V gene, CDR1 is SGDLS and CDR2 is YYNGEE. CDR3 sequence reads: CASSVQGTGNTIYF. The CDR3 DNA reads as TGTGCCAGCAGCGTCCAGGGAACTGGAAACACCATATATTTT.

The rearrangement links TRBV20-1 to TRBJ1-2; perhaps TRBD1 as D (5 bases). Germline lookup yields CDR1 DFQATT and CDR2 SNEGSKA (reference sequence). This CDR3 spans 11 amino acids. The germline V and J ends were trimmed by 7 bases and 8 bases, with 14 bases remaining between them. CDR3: CSVTQGGGYTF. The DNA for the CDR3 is TGCAGTGTAACCCAGGGAGGCGGCTACACCTTC.

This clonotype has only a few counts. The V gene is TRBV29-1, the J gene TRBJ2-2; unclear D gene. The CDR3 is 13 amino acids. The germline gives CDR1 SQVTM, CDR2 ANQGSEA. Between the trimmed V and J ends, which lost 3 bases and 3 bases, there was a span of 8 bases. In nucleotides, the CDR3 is TGCAGCGTTGAGGTGGGGTACACCGGGGAGCTGTTTTTT. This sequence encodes CSVEVGYTGELFF.